What follows are 20 T cell receptor beta chains derived from one specimen sequenced in a study of vaccination and CD4 T cells after COVID-19. Their antigens are not known. Sequenced with the Oncomine TCR Beta short-read assay was DNA taken from cultured CD4+ T cells. TCRdb reanalysed the PCR reads using MiXCR and keeps one entry per CDR3 protein. This repertoire shows roughly 16,000 distinct CDR3 sequences, over 55% found once; its top ten account for 12%. Treatment: roughly 11-day PBMC culture with coronavirus spike peptide pools or control peptides (ViraFEST assay). Specimen: CD4+ T cells from blood, cultured in vitro. These receptors were obtained from a human donor who had recovered from COVID-19.

This chain links TRBV5-5 with TRBJ2-2; no reliable D call. V was trimmed by 3 bases and J by 3 bases, leaving 3 bases between them. The CDR3 covers 12 residues. Germline lookup yields CDR1 SGHKS and CDR2 YYEKEE (reference sequence). The CDR3 spells CASSYYTGELFF. The CDR3 nucleotides read TGTGCCAGCAGCTATTACACCGGGGAGCTGTTTTTT.

On this clonotype: Germline and junction disagree at one end, which may indicate a read error. V and J are TRBV28 and TRBJ1-6, with D possibly TRBD1 on 5 matching bases. CDR1 is MDHEN and CDR2 is SYDVKM in the germline V gene. The CDR3 contains 13 residues. As DNA, the CDR3 is TGTGCCAGCAGTATTGAGGTGGGACCCCCTAGTCGCTTT. This codes for CASSIEVGPPSRF.

The CDR3: CSARPGQGWQPQHF. The DNA for the CDR3 is TGCAGTGCTAGGCCTGGACAGGGTTGGCAGCCCCAGCATTTT. The chain employs TRBV20-1 and TRBJ1-5, with TRBD1 identical over 8 bases. The CDR3 length is 14 residues. From germline, CDR1 is DFQATT and CDR2 SNEGSKA (reference sequence). V was pared by 3 bases and J by 7 bases, with 8 bases of the junction left unmatched.

Notes on this clonotype: Germline is not matched at one junction end, which may reflect a read error. CDR3 sequence: CASSIGTVPRVHF. CDR3 DNA sequence: TGTGCCAGTAGTATTGGGACAGTTCCCAGGGTACATTTT. V and J are TRBV19 and TRBJ1-3; 7 bases are shared with TRBD1. CDR3 size: 13 residues. CDR1 is LNHDA, CDR2 SQIVND, per germline (reference sequence).

The chain uses TRBV20-1 and TRBJ2-2; 9 positions match TRBD1. Trimming at V came to 4 bases and at J to 1 base, leaving 4 bases not matched to a gene. Germline V gene lookup returns CDR1 DFQATT and CDR2 SNEGSKA (reference sequence). The CDR3 extends over 15 amino acids. The DNA of the CDR3 is TGCAGTGCTATACCGGGACAGGGGAACACCGGGGAGCTGTTTTTT. Translating it yields CSAIPGQGNTGELFF.

This clonotype was seen a handful of times. The J gene is TRBJ1-2, the V gene TRBV12-5; D remains ambiguous. V dropped 4 bases and J dropped 8 bases, with 11 bases sitting between them. The CDR3 has 12 residues. Germline V lookup: CDR1 LGHNT, CDR2 FRNRAP. CDR3 in amino acids: CASGSTAGGYTF. CDR3 nucleotide sequence: TGTGCTAGTGGTTCGACGGCGGGGGGCTACACCTTC. Full variable domain (remainder filled in from reference TRBV12-5 and TRBJ1-2): DARVTQTPRHKVTEMGQEVTMRCQPILGHNTVFWYRQTMMQGLELLAYFRNRAPLDDSGMPKDRFSAEMPDATLATLKIQPSEPRDSAVYFCASGSTAGGYTFGSGTRLTVV.

The chain links TRBV12-3 or TRBV12-4 to TRBJ2-7; D is uncertain. The CDR3 length is 13 residues. V gave up 2 bases and J gave up 0 bases, with 5 bases separating them. The CDR3 is CASSLWGSYEQYF. The CDR3 DNA reads as TGTGCCAGCAGTTTATGGGGCTCCTACGAGCAGTACTTC.

The DNA of the CDR3 is TGTGCCAGCAGTTCTCAAAGAGGACTGCACACCGGGGAGCTGTTTTTT. Its protein is CASSSQRGLHTGELFF. This sequence joins TRBV28 and TRBJ2-2, with a tentative D call TRBD2 (5 bases). Germline V CDR1 and CDR2: MDHEN, SYDVKM. The CDR3 is 16 residues long. V dropped 4 bases and J dropped 3 bases, with 15 bases sitting between them.

This sequence joins TRBV7-9 and TRBJ2-3; 7 nucleotides agree with TRBD2. V lost 0 bases, J lost 3 bases, and 3 bases stayed unmatched. The germline CDR1 and CDR2 sequences are SEHNR and FQNEAQ (reference sequence). This CDR3 has 15 residues. The CDR3 loop is CASSLAAGVTDTQYF. Here the CDR3 DNA reads TGTGCCAGCAGCTTAGCCGCGGGAGTAACAGATACGCAGTATTTT.

This clonotype has more than one count but fewer than ten. J is TRBJ1-2 and V is TRBV7-2, with a tentative D call TRBD1 (5 bases). The CDR3 consists of 15 residues. V lost 2 bases and J lost 0, with 10 bases in between. Germline V gene sequence: CDR1 SGHTA, CDR2 FQGNSA. The CDR3 reads CASSLKAGTNYGYTF. The CDR3, as DNA: TGTGCCAGCAGCTTAAAGGCAGGGACTAACTATGGCTACACCTTC.

The chain has TRBV27 and TRBJ2-7; TRBD1 matches 10 bases. Unmatched junction bases numbered 2, after V lost 6 bases and J lost 3 bases. Germline-derived CDR1 and CDR2 are MNHEY and SMNVEV (reference sequence). This CDR3 is built from 13 residues. DNA of the CDR3: TGTGCCAGCAGCCGGGACAGGGGCTACGAGCAGTACTTC. Encoded protein: CASSRDRGYEQYF.

The chain carries TRBV6-1 and TRBJ1-1; weak D call: TRBD1 (6 bases). The V end was cut by 6 bases, the J end by 5 bases, with 22 bases between. CDR3 length: 16 residues. From germline, CDR1 is MNHNS and CDR2 SASEGT. The CDR3 bases are TGTGCCAGCAGCCTCGGGGGCCCGCCGGCAGGGACTGAAGCTTTCTTT. It is translated as CASSLGGPPAGTEAFF.

The rearrangement uses TRBV27 and TRBJ1-2, with TRBD1 matching 7 bases. This CDR3 has 14 amino acids. The germline gives CDR1 MNHEY, CDR2 SMNVEV (reference sequence). Trimming cost V 5 bases and J 4 bases; bases outside gene matches: 7. The CDR3 nucleotides are TGTGCCAGCAGTGTGGGACAGTCCTTCTATGGCTACACCTTC. This translates into CASSVGQSFYGYTF.

In this sample, this clonotype turned up once. The chain recombines TRBV6-2 or TRBV6-3 with TRBJ2-7; D assignment may be TRBD1 or TRBD2 (5 bases each). This CDR3 spans 15 amino acids. The germline V gene encodes CDR1 MNHEY and CDR2 SVGEGT. Trimming left V 8 bases short and J 2 bases short, with 19 bases between. The chain's CDR3 is CASLPGRLKTYEQYF. The CDR3 DNA reads TGTGCCAGCCTCCCGGGGCGACTTAAAACCTACGAGCAGTACTTC.

The genes are TRBV12-3 or TRBV12-4 and TRBJ2-5; tentative D call: TRBD1 (6 bases). CDR3 size: 14 residues. The V gene lost 5 bases and the J gene lost 5 bases, with 15 bases spanning the gap. CDR3 region: CASSRDTDGETQYF. DNA of the CDR3: TGTGCCAGCAGTCGGGACACCGATGGGGAGACCCAGTACTTC.

This rearrangement joins TRBV5-4 to TRBJ1-1; TRBD1 might be the D (6 bases). Trimming cost V 2 bases and J 6 bases, with 23 bases left between them. The V gene's germline CDR1 is SGHNT and CDR2 YYREEE (reference sequence). This CDR3 is 17 amino acids long. This CDR3 is CASSLPSASGVGAEAFF. The CDR3, as DNA: TGTGCCAGCAGCTTACCTAGCGCGTCAGGGGTGGGGGCTGAAGCTTTCTTT.

The sample holds one count of this clonotype. The J gene is TRBJ2-4, the V gene TRBV7-9, with D tentatively TRBD1 (6 bases). The CDR3 is made up of 16 amino acids. V lost 3 bases, J lost 5 bases, and 17 bases lay in between. The germline V gene has CDR1 SEHNR and CDR2 FQNEAQ (reference sequence). In nucleotides, the CDR3 is TGTGCCAGCAGCTTGCTACGGAGGACAGTTCAAAACATTCAGTACTTC. This sequence encodes CASSLLRRTVQNIQYF.

This CDR3 is CASSIKGGSNQPQHF. CDR3 DNA sequence: TGTGCCAGTAGTATAAAGGGTGGGAGCAATCAGCCCCAGCATTTT. The chain carries TRBV19 and TRBJ1-5; D is uncertain. The CDR3 loop spans 15 amino acids. V lost 2 bases, J lost 1 base, and 9 bases lay in between. Germline V gene data show CDR1 as LNHDA and CDR2 as SQIVND (reference sequence).

The chain links TRBV28 to TRBJ1-2, with D maybe TRBD1 (6 bases). The V gene lost 7 bases and the J gene lost 7 bases, with 19 bases spanning the gap. The germline V gene encodes CDR1 MDHEN and CDR2 SYDVKM. This CDR3 has 14 residues. The CDR3 DNA reads as TGTGCCAGCACCCCATGGAGGGGGAAATCTGGCTACACCTTC. Its translation: CASTPWRGKSGYTF.

The chain carries TRBV6-2 or TRBV6-3 and TRBJ2-4; TRBD2 matches 9 bases. CDR3 length equals 16 residues. The germline V gene has CDR1 MNHEY and CDR2 SVGEGT. V lost 1 base, J lost 1 base, and 2 bases stayed unmatched. CDR3 nucleotide sequence: TGTGCCAGCAGTTACTTAGCGGGAGTCGCCAAAAACATTCAGTACTTC. Its protein product is CASSYLAGVAKNIQYF.